Listed below are T cell receptor beta chains from one sample, sequenced in a study of spatial heterogeneity in lung cancer. Each CDR3 protein gets one entry after TCRdb re-called the 5' RACE reads with MiXCR. Of 20,000 to 25,000 distinct CDR3 sequences in the sample, approximately 5.8% are singletons; the top ten hold roughly 36%. This material consisted of PBMCs, taken at surgery. Receptors were obtained from a male donor with early-stage non-small cell lung cancer. Both conserved end residues are part of each CDR3. Fields, in order: V gene, clone size, J gene, D gene, CDR3 protein, CDR3 DNA. D genes are given only for firm matches. Not all rows give a size; the values are once, few, many and, for expanded clones, a class.

TRBV5-1	-	TRBJ2-1	TRBD2	CASSLGRGGNNEQFF	TGCGCCAGCAGCTTGGGGCGGGGAGGGAACAATGAGCAGTTCTTC
TRBV6-5	many	TRBJ2-5	-	CASSSTSQTQYF	TGTGCCAGCAGCTCGACTAGTCAGACCCAGTACTTC
TRBV2	many	TRBJ2-1	TRBD2	CARSGLAGNEQFF	TGTGCCAGATCGGGACTAGCGGGGAATGAGCAGTTCTTC
TRBV7-2	many	TRBJ2-1	TRBD1	CASSPGQGGHEQFF	TGTGCCAGCAGCCCGGGACAGGGGGGGCATGAGCAGTTCTTC
TRBV18	-	TRBJ2-1	TRBD1	CASSPPLGTGLLVFF	TGTGCCAGCTCACCACCATTAGGGACAGGGCTCCTGGTATTCTTC
TRBV25-1	-	TRBJ1-4	-	CASSDSVAGISEKLFF	TGTGCCAGCAGTGATTCAGTGGCGGGGATTTCCGAAAAACTGTTTTTT
TRBV15	many	TRBJ1-5	TRBD1	CATSRHGQGTQPQHF	TGTGCCACCAGCAGACACGGACAGGGGACCCAGCCCCAGCATTTT
TRBV28	many	TRBJ2-3	-	CASLAVSTDTQYF	TGTGCCAGTTTAGCGGTTAGCACAGATACGCAGTATTTT
TRBV7-9	few	TRBJ2-2	TRBD2	CASSPSGRATGELFF	TGTGCCAGCAGTCCTAGCGGGAGGGCGACCGGGGAGCTGTTTTTT
TRBV20-1	many	TRBJ2-5	TRBD2	CSAILAGTQETQYF	TGCAGTGCTATACTAGCGGGTACCCAAGAGACCCAGTACTTC
TRBV7-9	many	TRBJ1-5	TRBD1	CASSRDYRGQLQPQHF	TGTGCCAGCAGCCGAGATTACAGGGGGCAGTTACAGCCCCAGCATTTT
TRBV6-1	-	TRBJ2-7	-	CASSEGGLAYEQYF	TGTGCCAGCAGTGAGGGGGGCTTGGCATACGAGCAGTACTTC
TRBV7-9	many	TRBJ2-7	-	CASSEDRPGGEQYF	TGTGCCAGCAGCGAGGACAGGCCGGGGGGCGAGCAGTACTTC
TRBV7-9	many	TRBJ1-2	-	CASSLGQGNGYTF	TGTGCCAGCAGCTTAGGGCAGGGCAATGGCTACACCTTC
TRBV7-9	many	TRBJ2-7	TRBD1	CASSSQTGAYEQYF	TGTGCCAGCAGCTCCCAGACAGGGGCCTACGAGCAGTACTTC
TRBV7-7	many	TRBJ2-2	TRBD1	CASSPGTATGELFF	TGTGCTAGCAGCCCCGGGACAGCAACCGGGGAGCTGTTTTTT
TRBV28	many	TRBJ1-5	-	CASSSAGTDDQPQHF	TGTGCCAGCAGTTCCGCCGGGACGGATGATCAGCCCCAGCATTTT
TRBV6-2/TRBV6-3	few	TRBJ2-7	-	CASSSAYSYEQYF	TGTGCCAGCAGTTCGGCATACTCCTACGAGCAGTACTTC
TRBV3-1	many	TRBJ2-1	-	CASSLSSYNEQFF	TGTGCCAGCAGCTTGAGCTCCTACAATGAGCAGTTCTTC
TRBV12-3/TRBV12-4	few	TRBJ2-5	TRBD2	CASSPIGRAGKTQYF	TGTGCCAGCAGCCCGATCGGGAGGGCCGGAAAGACCCAGTACTTC
TRBV7-6	many	TRBJ2-7	TRBD2	CASSWTSGAYEQYF	TGTGCCAGCAGCTGGACTAGCGGAGCCTACGAGCAGTACTTC
TRBV28	many	TRBJ1-2	-	CASSPPGHKEYGYTF	TGTGCCAGCAGTCCTCCAGGGCACAAAGAGTATGGCTACACCTTC
TRBV7-2	many	TRBJ2-2	TRBD2	CASSPRSQIAGMNTGELFF	TGTGCCAGCAGCCCAAGGTCCCAAATAGCGGGTATGAACACCGGGGAGCTGTTTTTT